This T cell receptor (beta chain) was sequenced in a study of shared clonotypes between healthy human individuals. Sequenced by immunoSEQ multiplex PCR; TCRdb stores in-frame clones only, minus some. The data contain hundreds of thousands of clones, roughly 84% of them singletons. The CDR3 is 12 residues long. Germline CDR1 reads LNHDA; CDR2 reads SQIVND (reference sequence). V was trimmed by 3 bases and J by 0 bases, leaving 2 bases between them. The origin of this receptor is a man aged 18 to 29 in good health. Sequences were obtained from memory CD8+ T cells sorted from blood. Subset meaning: CD45RO+ cells pooled with CCR7-negative TemRA cells. This sequence joins TRBV19 and TRBJ1-2, with unresolved D. CDR3 sequence (DNA): TGTGCCAGTAGTATGGCTAACTATGGCTACACCTTC. It translates to CASSMANYGYTF.